Listed below are T cell receptor beta chains from one sample, sequenced in a study of cytomegalovirus exposure and HLA in healthy donors. Generated by immunoSEQ multiplex PCR, the TCRdb table keeps only in-frame clones and is missing some. The sample lists more than 50,000 clones; roughly 77% were seen once. The material sequenced was PBMCs. These receptors all come from a female donor in good health and CMV-seronegative. Each CDR3 is given with its conserved first and last residue. A D gene is named only where the DNA matches it firmly. Only some rows state a clone size, as once, few, many or a class for expanded clones.

13,TRBD1,TRBV6-6,TRBJ2-1,.,CANRDSHLDEQFF,TGTGCCAACCGGGACAGCCACTTAGATGAGCAGTTCTTC
16,TRBD1,TRBV28,TRBJ1-3,.,CASSTGTGGMGNTIYF,TGTGCCAGCAGTACCGGGACAGGGGGCATGGGAAACACCATATATTTT
15,.,TRBV19,TRBJ1-3,few,CASATAVVSGNTIYF,TGTGCCAGTGCGACTGCTGTGGTCTCTGGAAACACCATATATTTT
12,TRBD1,TRBV7-9,TRBJ1-5,.,CASSRGDRGQHF,TGTGCCAGCAGCCGGGGTGACAGGGGCCAGCATTTT
15,.,TRBV28,TRBJ1-5,once,CASSLGGPRNQPQHF,TGTGCCAGCAGCCTAGGAGGTCCTCGCAATCAGCCCCAGCATTTT
17,.,TRBV28,TRBJ1-5,.,CASSLSGQFPINQPQHF,TGTGCCAGCAGTTTATCAGGGCAGTTTCCGATCAATCAGCCCCAGCATTTT
14,TRBD1,TRBV28,TRBJ1-5,.,CASRSGGSGQPQHF,TGTGCCAGCAGGTCAGGGGGGTCGGGTCAGCCCCAGCATTTT
14,.,TRBV7-2,TRBJ2-7,.,CASSLALNGRDQYF,TGTGCCAGCAGCTTAGCGCTAAATGGCAGGGATCAGTACTTC
13,.,TRBV6-1,TRBJ2-7,.,CASMVNRAYEQYF,TGTGCCAGCATGGTTAATCGAGCCTACGAGCAGTACTTC
16,.,TRBV7-9,TRBJ2-7,.,CASSFGASPTGYEQYF,TGTGCCAGCAGCTTCGGCGCATCCCCGACAGGCTACGAGCAGTACTTC
16,TRBD2,TRBV18,TRBJ2-7,.,CASSSSGAAPSYEQYF,TGTGCCAGCTCCTCTAGCGGGGCGGCCCCATCCTACGAGCAGTACTTC
17,TRBD1,TRBV18,TRBJ1-4,.,CASSPRGQFETNEKLFF,TGTGCCAGCTCACCACGGGGACAGTTCGAAACTAATGAAAAACTGTTTTTT
15,TRBD1,TRBV7-9,TRBJ2-1,.,CASSIPGQVYNEQFF,TGTGCCAGCAGCATACCGGGACAGGTCTACAATGAGCAGTTCTTC
15,.,TRBV2,TRBJ2-3,.,CASSVFLGAGDTQYF,TGTGCCAGCAGTGTTTTTCTGGGGGCTGGAGATACGCAGTATTTT
14,.,TRBV7-8,TRBJ1-2,.,CASSLVQGSYGYTF,TGTGCCAGCAGCTTAGTGCAGGGAAGCTATGGCTACACCTTC
18,TRBD2,TRBV9,TRBJ2-1,.,CASSPHPIRGGGDNEQFF,TGTGCCAGCAGCCCCCACCCTATCCGCGGCGGGGGGGACAATGAGCAGTTCTTC
16,.,TRBV7-9,TRBJ2-7,.,CSSSSTPGKGGYEQYF,TGTTCCAGCAGCTCCACACCGGGGAAGGGTGGGTACGAGCAGTACTTC
16,.,TRBV6-5,TRBJ1-5,few,CASSYSFNRGNQPQHF,TGTGCCAGCAGTTACTCGTTTAACAGGGGCAATCAGCCCCAGCATTTT
12,.,TRBV5-6,TRBJ1-3,once,CASSQRANTIYF,TGTGCCAGCAGTCAGCGGGCAAACACCATATATTTT
12,.,TRBV25-1,TRBJ2-7,.,CASSGTVYEQYF,TGTGCCAGCAGTGGGACAGTCTACGAGCAGTACTTC
15,.,TRBV2,TRBJ1-5,.,CASSEGQNSNQPQHF,TGTGCCAGCAGTGAAGGACAGAATAGCAATCAGCCCCAGCATTTT
15,.,TRBV7-2,TRBJ2-7,.,CASSLSQGKTYEQYF,TGTGCCAGCAGCTTATCCCAGGGGAAAACCTACGAGCAGTACTTC
14,TRBD1,TRBV28,TRBJ1-2,.,CASSLRNRGLGYTF,TGTGCCAGCAGTTTACGGAACAGGGGGCTAGGCTACACCTTC
19,.,TRBV10-3,TRBJ1-6,.,CAISESGLGDSSYNSPLHF,TGTGCCATCAGTGAGTCGGGGCTTGGGGATAGCTCCTATAATTCACCCCTCCACTTT
12,.,TRBV30,TRBJ2-7,.,CAWRPGSYEQYF,TGTGCCTGGAGGCCGGGATCCTACGAGCAGTACTTC
16,TRBD1,TRBV5-6,TRBJ2-3,.,CASSTGTGGMTDTQYF,TGTGCCAGCAGCACTGGGACAGGGGGCATGACAGATACGCAGTATTTT
16,.,TRBV9,TRBJ2-2,.,CASSVAPQSITGELFF,TGTGCCAGCAGCGTAGCCCCGCAGTCCATCACCGGGGAGCTGTTTTTT
14,TRBD1,TRBV7-4,TRBJ1-5,.,CASSKTGGGEPQHF,TGTGCCAGCAGCAAGACAGGGGGAGGGGAGCCCCAGCATTTT
16,TRBD1,TRBV7-3,TRBJ2-6,.,CASSTGAYSGANVLTF,TGTGCCAGCAGCACAGGGGCTTACTCTGGGGCCAACGTCCTGACTTTC
13,.,TRBV6-6,TRBJ2-1,.,CASRHGGHNEQFF,TGTGCCAGCAGGCACGGGGGGCACAATGAGCAGTTCTTC
14,.,TRBV19,TRBJ1-1,.,CASSRREKNTEAFF,TGTGCCAGTAGTAGGAGAGAAAAGAACACTGAAGCTTTCTTT
14,TRBD2,TRBV30,TRBJ2-7,.,CAWSPGLATYEQYF,TGTGCCTGGAGTCCGGGACTAGCGACTTACGAGCAGTACTTC
11,.,TRBV10-3,TRBJ1-1,.,CAAWTVDEAFF,TGTGCCGCCTGGACAGTCGATGAAGCTTTCTTT
16,.,TRBV11-2,TRBJ2-3,.,CASSLGASLSTDTQYF,TGTGCCAGCAGCTTAGGGGCTTCTCTTAGCACAGATACGCAGTATTTT
15,TRBD2,TRBV4-3,TRBJ2-2,.,CASSLGRGVTGELFF,TGCGCCAGCAGCCTCGGGAGGGGGGTCACCGGGGAGCTGTTTTTT
15,.,TRBV15,TRBJ1-3,.,CATSRSQEPGNTIYF,TGTGCCACCAGCAGATCACAGGAACCTGGAAACACCATATATTTT
16,TRBD2,TRBV9,TRBJ2-3,once,CASSDAGGPNTDTQYF,TGTGCCAGCAGTGATGCGGGAGGGCCGAACACAGATACGCAGTATTTT
13,.,TRBV2,TRBJ1-1,.,CASSEGASSEAFF,TGTGCCAGCAGTGAAGGGGCAAGCTCTGAAGCTTTCTTT
14,TRBD1,TRBV4-1,TRBJ1-2,.,CASSQETGGGGYTF,TGCGCCAGCAGCCAAGAAACAGGGGGTGGTGGCTACACCTTC
18,TRBD1,TRBV7-3,TRBJ2-3,.,CASSLTLRTGGNTDTQYF,TGTGCCAGCAGCTTAACTCTCCGGACAGGGGGCAACACAGATACGCAGTATTTT
15,TRBD1,TRBV30,TRBJ2-7,.,CAWSDRTGPYYEQYF,TGTGCCTGGAGTGATCGGACAGGGCCCTACTACGAGCAGTACTTC
14,.,TRBV27,TRBJ2-1,few,CATSKKTGYNEQFF,TGTGCCACCTCGAAAAAAACAGGGTACAATGAGCAGTTCTTC
13,TRBD2,TRBV7-2,TRBJ2-1,.,CASSTSGDNEQFF,TGTGCCAGCAGCACTAGCGGGGACAATGAGCAGTTCTTC
12,.,TRBV11-2,TRBJ1-4,.,CASSLAQGGLFF,TGTGCCAGCAGCTTAGCGCAGGGCGGACTGTTTTTT
16,TRBD2,TRBV28,TRBJ2-7,.,CASSSTHTGGSYEQYF,TGTGCCAGCAGTTCCACCCACACCGGGGGGTCCTACGAGCAGTACTTC
15,TRBD2,TRBV7-9,TRBJ2-5,.,CASSLAFSGRETQYF,TGTGCCAGCAGCTTAGCATTCAGCGGGAGAGAGACCCAGTACTTC
16,TRBD1,TRBV27,TRBJ1-5,.,CASSPGQAYSNQPQHF,TGTGCCAGCAGTCCCGGACAGGCTTATAGCAATCAGCCCCAGCATTTT
15,TRBD1,TRBV6-1,TRBJ1-1,.,CASRGQGFAGTEAFF,TGTGCCAGCAGGGGACAGGGGTTTGCGGGGACTGAAGCTTTCTTT
12,.,TRBV28,TRBJ1-3,once,CASSAGGNTIYF,TGTGCCAGCAGTGCGGGAGGAAACACCATATATTTT
15,TRBD1,TRBV19,TRBJ1-1,.,CASSRETGSNTEAFF,TGTGCCAGTAGTCGCGAGACAGGGTCTAACACTGAAGCTTTCTTT
13,.,TRBV19,TRBJ1-5,.,CASQSPPNQPQHF,TGTGCCAGCCAAAGCCCCCCTAATCAGCCCCAGCATTTT
18,TRBD2,TRBV23-1,TRBJ2-1,.,CASSQKPGLAGLYNEQFF,TGCGCCAGCAGTCAAAAACCGGGACTAGCGGGCCTATACAATGAGCAGTTCTTC
12,.,TRBV7-3,TRBJ2-7,.,CASSSPGSEQYF,TGTGCCAGCAGCTCCCCGGGTTCCGAGCAGTACTTC
13,.,TRBV29-1,TRBJ1-3,few,CSVVRGSGNTIYF,TGCAGCGTTGTTCGGGGCTCTGGAAACACCATATATTTT
15,TRBD2,TRBV7-8,TRBJ2-1,.,CASGGLAGGYNEQFF,TGTGCCAGCGGGGGGCTAGCGGGAGGCTACAATGAGCAGTTCTTC
14,TRBD1,TRBV7-8,TRBJ2-7,.,CASSFRAQGTEQYF,TGTGCCAGCAGCTTTCGCGCACAGGGGACCGAGCAGTACTTC
15,TRBD2,TRBV7-3,TRBJ2-3,few,CASSYTSGNTDTQYF,TGTGCCAGCAGTTACACTAGCGGGAACACAGATACGCAGTATTTT
15,TRBD1,TRBV4-1,TRBJ2-7,.,CASSQVVQGAVEQYF,TGCGCCAGCAGCCAAGTGGTACAGGGGGCCGTCGAGCAGTACTTC
14,TRBD2,TRBV6-5,TRBJ2-1,.,CASSQGLDGLWQFF,TGTGCCAGCAGTCAGGGACTAGACGGACTTTGGCAGTTCTTC
14,.,TRBV9,TRBJ2-2,.,CASSVEANTGELFF,TGTGCCAGCAGCGTTGAGGCGAACACCGGGGAGCTGTTTTTT